What follows are 28 T cell receptor beta chains derived from one specimen sequenced in a study of cytomegalovirus exposure and HLA in healthy donors. The PCR used 60 Vbeta and 13 Jbeta primers. Profiled with immunoSEQ multiplex PCR; TCRdb holds only in-frame clones, not every one. The repertoire holds fewer than 95,000 clones, with 85% as singletons. The specimen was PBMCs. Receptors were obtained from a man in his forties in good health and CMV-seropositive.

The rearrangement joins TRBV5-1 to TRBJ2-1, with 7 bases fitting TRBD2. In germline, CDR1 is SGHRS, CDR2 YFSETQ. Unmatched junction bases numbered 13, after V lost 3 bases and J lost 10 bases. The CDR3 spans 15 residues. In nucleotides, the CDR3 is TGCGCCAGCAGCTGGAGAGCTAGCGGACCGGGGGAGCAGTTCTTC. This encodes CASSWRASGPGEQFF.

This rearrangement joins TRBV5-1 to TRBJ1-1; D may be TRBD1 (6 bases). The CDR3 is 15 residues long. Trimming pared 4 bases from V and 6 bases from J, leaving 19 bases between. CDR1 is SGHRS and CDR2 is YFSETQ in the germline V gene. In DNA, the CDR3 is TGCGCCAGCAGCCGGACCGTGGGGGGGCAGGCTGAAGCTTTCTTT. This translates into CASSRTVGGQAEAFF.

The V gene is TRBV4-2, the J gene TRBJ2-7; 9 nucleotides align to TRBD2. The ends lost 0 bases at V and 2 bases at J; junction bases unmatched: 5. Germline V gives CDR1 LGHNA, CDR2 YNFKEQ. CDR3 length equals 16 residues. The CDR3 nucleotides are TGTGCCAGCAGCCAAGAGGTGGGACTAGCCGCCTACGAGCAGTACTTC. As protein: CASSQEVGLAAYEQYF.

This clone showed up just a few times. The chain couples TRBV19 to TRBJ1-2; no firm D call. Germline CDR1 and CDR2: LNHDA and SQIVND (reference sequence). V gave up 7 bases and J gave up 3 bases, with 6 bases separating them. The CDR3 contains 11 residues. CDR3 loop: CASTFDYGYTF. Written as DNA, the CDR3 is TGTGCCAGTACATTTGACTATGGCTACACCTTC.

The chain uses TRBV2 and TRBJ2-5; 8 bases are a match to TRBD2. The J call may be incorrect, as the DNA end agrees better with TRBJ2-7. This CDR3 is built from 15 residues. Germline V gives CDR1 SNHLY, CDR2 FYNNEI. CDR3 sequence (DNA): TGTGCCAGCAGACCACGACTAGCGATTGGCTACGAGCAGTACTTC. The encoded protein is CASRPRLAIGYEQYF.

V gene TRBV10-1 combines with J gene TRBJ1-4, with a tentative D call TRBD1 (6 bases). The germline gives CDR1 WNHNN, CDR2 SYGVQD (reference sequence). The CDR3 has 11 residues. The CDR3 nucleotides are TGCGCGGCTGGGACACATGAAAAACTGTTTTTT. It codes for CAAGTHEKLFF.

The rearrangement links TRBV7-2 to TRBJ2-6; D may be TRBD1 (6 bases). V lost 5 bases to trimming and J lost 4 bases, with 15 bases between them. Per the germline V gene, CDR1 is SGHTA and CDR2 is FQGNSA. CDR3 size: 16 residues. DNA of the CDR3: TGTGCCAGCAGCGTATACAGGGTACCCGGGGCCAACGTCCTGACTTTC. Protein sequence: CASSVYRVPGANVLTF.

V is TRBV27 and J is TRBJ1-5; 7 bases fit TRBD1. V lost 5 bases and J lost 5; bases outside the gene matches: 6. The germline CDR1 and CDR2 sequences are MNHEY and SMNVEV (reference sequence). CDR3 length equals 14 residues. Written as DNA, the CDR3 is TGTGCCAGCAGTCCAGGGACAGTTCATCAGCCCCAGCATTTT. Translation: CASSPGTVHQPQHF.

The rearrangement uses TRBV7-9 and TRBJ1-5, with a tentative D call TRBD1 (6 bases). V was trimmed by 3 bases and J by 5 bases, leaving 14 bases between them. This CDR3 spans 15 amino acids. Germline values: CDR1 SEHNR, CDR2 FQNEAQ (reference sequence). Here the CDR3 DNA reads TGTGCCAGCAGCTTGGGGGCGGCCAGGCATCAGCCCCAGCATTTT. Amino acid sequence: CASSLGAARHQPQHF.

A few counts support this clone. This chain joins TRBV6-1 and TRBJ2-7; D may be TRBD2 (5 bases). From germline, CDR1 is MNHNS and CDR2 SASEGT. The CDR3 sequence is 18 residues long. V was cut by 2 bases and J by 4 bases, with 24 bases left in between. CDR3 amino acids: CASSETSGSALTGYEQYF. CDR3 nucleotide sequence: TGTGCCAGCAGTGAAACAAGCGGTAGCGCTCTCACGGGGTACGAGCAGTACTTC.

The chain employs TRBV13 and TRBJ2-1, with 11 bases matching TRBD2. The CDR3 extends over 16 amino acids. The germline V gene encodes CDR1 PRHDT and CDR2 FYEKMQ (reference sequence). The V and J ends lost 0 bases and 6 bases, in that order; junction bases with no gene match: 4. Here the CDR3 reads CASSLGLAGAGNEQFF. The CDR3 nucleotides read TGTGCCAGCAGCTTAGGACTAGCGGGGGCCGGCAATGAGCAGTTCTTC.

The chain links TRBV9 to TRBJ1-5; tentative D call: TRBD1 (6 bases). Germline CDR1 reads SGDLS; CDR2 reads YYNGEE. This CDR3 spans 14 amino acids. Trimming pared 2 bases from V and 5 bases from J, leaving 11 bases between. The CDR3 is CASSVSGGDQPQHF. The CDR3 DNA reads as TGTGCCAGCAGCGTCTCGGGGGGCGATCAGCCCCAGCATTTT.

The chain combines TRBV5-4 with TRBJ1-6; D is uncertain. Trimming cost V 5 bases and J 0 bases, with 3 bases left between them. The CDR3 covers 13 residues. CDR1 is SGHNT and CDR2 is YYREEE in the germline V gene (reference sequence). CDR3 protein: CASSISYNSPLHF. The CDR3 DNA follows: TGTGCCAGCAGTATCTCCTATAATTCACCCCTCCACTTT.

This rearrangement joins TRBV23-1 to TRBJ2-7; D may be TRBD1 (6 bases). TRBV23-1 belongs to the ORF category, with a function that is uncertain. V shed 6 bases and J shed 0 bases, with 15 bases lying between them. The CDR3 is 15 residues long. As DNA, the CDR3 is TGCGCCAGCAGGGTACAGGGATTTAGCTCCTACGAGCAGTACTTC. Its protein is CASRVQGFSSYEQYF.

This rearrangement joins TRBV4-1 to TRBJ1-3; tentatively, D is TRBD1 (5 bases). Trimming cost V 0 bases and J 2 bases, with 14 bases left between them. This CDR3 region has 17 residues. Germline loops: CDR1 MGHRA, CDR2 YSYEKL. The CDR3 sequence: CASSQETRGAPGNTIYF. The CDR3 DNA sequence: TGCGCCAGCAGCCAAGAAACTCGCGGGGCACCTGGAAACACCATATATTTT.

This chain uses TRBV19 with TRBJ2-7, with TRBD2 identical over 11 bases. The CDR3 is made up of 14 amino acids. Germline V gene lookup returns CDR1 LNHDA and CDR2 SQIVND (reference sequence). With V trimmed by 5 bases and J by 5 bases, 5 bases remained unmatched. This CDR3 is CASSPTSGSHEQYF. CDR3 in DNA: TGTGCCAGTAGTCCTACTAGCGGGAGCCACGAGCAGTACTTC.

This chain links TRBV29-1 with TRBJ2-7, with 7 bases identical to TRBD1. The junction had 8 bases not matched to a gene; V was cut back by 6 bases and J by 0 bases. Germline-derived CDR1 and CDR2 are SQVTM and ANQGSEA. The CDR3 is 14 residues long. Here the CDR3 reads CSVQGVASSYEQYF. CDR3 coding DNA: TGCAGCGTCCAGGGGGTCGCGAGCTCCTACGAGCAGTACTTC.

This clone has only one observation. The rearrangement links TRBV6-5 to TRBJ1-2, with D possibly being TRBD1 (6 bases). The germline gives CDR1 MNHEY, CDR2 SVGAGI. This CDR3 spans 11 amino acids. V gave up 8 bases and J gave up 6 bases, with 10 bases separating them. The CDR3 region is CASLQGHGYTF. CDR3 sequence (DNA): TGTGCCAGCCTTCAGGGGCATGGCTACACCTTC.

The chain couples TRBV7-2 to TRBJ2-3, with 8 bases identical to TRBD2. Germline V gene sequence: CDR1 SGHTA, CDR2 FQGNSA. The CDR3 covers 14 residues. J lost 1 base, V lost 5 bases, and 2 bases had no gene match. CDR3 coding DNA: TGTGCCAGCAGCAGAGCGGGAGGCACAGATACGCAGTATTTT. Translated, it gives CASSRAGGTDTQYF.

This CDR3 is CASSKRESGEQFF. The CDR3 bases are TGTGCCAGCAGCAAGCGGGAATCGGGTGAGCAGTTCTTC. V gene TRBV7-9 combines with J gene TRBJ2-1; 7 bases match TRBD2. The CDR3 sequence is 13 residues long. Germline V gives CDR1 SEHNR, CDR2 FQNEAQ (reference sequence). V was pared by 5 bases and J by 9 bases, with 7 bases of the junction left unmatched.

The V gene is TRBV5-1, the J gene TRBJ2-1, with 9 bases lining up with TRBD2. Germline CDR1 SGHRS, CDR2 YFSETQ. J lost 6 bases, V lost 4 bases, and 11 bases had no gene match. The CDR3 has 16 residues. For the CDR3, the DNA is TGCGCCAGCAGCCTCCGGGGAGCGGGGGGACTCAATGAGCAGTTCTTC. It is translated as CASSLRGAGGLNEQFF.

The chain combines TRBV18 with TRBJ2-3, with 7 bases matching TRBD2. The CDR3 is made up of 15 amino acids. In germline, CDR1 is KGHSH, CDR2 LQKENI. V trimming: 2 bases; J trimming: 2 bases; junction bases outside the gene matches: 4. The CDR3 DNA is TGTGCCAGCTCACCATTGAGCGGGAACACAGATACGCAGTATTTT. Translation: CASSPLSGNTDTQYF.

This clone was seen just once. The chain carries TRBV2 and TRBJ1-4; tentative D call: TRBD1 (5 bases). CDR3 size: 15 residues. V was trimmed by 7 bases and J by 4 bases, leaving 16 bases between them. Germline V lookup: CDR1 SNHLY, CDR2 FYNNEI. The CDR3 sequence: CASIPDQGVNEKLFF. In nucleotides, the CDR3 is TGTGCCAGCATCCCCGACCAGGGCGTTAATGAAAAACTGTTTTTT.

The V and J genes are TRBV7-2 and TRBJ2-1; 11 bases match TRBD1. The ends lost 5 bases at V and 13 bases at J; junction bases unmatched: 19. The CDR3 totals 17 residues. Germline CDR1 is SGHTA and CDR2 is FQGNSA. In DNA, the CDR3 is TGTGCCAGCAGCCCAGACTGGACAGGGGGCGCGGCGGGGGATCAGTTCTTC. This translates into CASSPDWTGGAAGDQFF. The full variable domain, its missing parts supplied by reference TRBV7-2 and TRBJ2-1, is GAGVSQSPSNKVTEKGKDVELRCDPISGHTALYWYRQSLGQGLEFLIYFQGNSAPDKSGLPSDRFSAERTGGSVSTLTIQRTQQEDSAVYLCASSPDWTGGAAGDQFFGPGTRLTVL.

The V call is TRBV7-2, the J call TRBJ2-6, with 7 bases fitting TRBD2. V shed 3 bases, J shed 4 bases, and the junction held 9 bases outside the gene matches. The germline CDR1 and CDR2 sequences are SGHTA and FQGNSA. The CDR3 contains 17 residues. CDR3 sequence: CASSLGGSVSGANVLTF. For the CDR3, the DNA is TGTGCCAGCAGCTTGGGCGGGAGTGTTTCCGGGGCCAACGTCCTGACTTTC.

The chain has TRBV19 and TRBJ1-4; D remains ambiguous. V lost 4 bases, J lost 8 bases, and 20 bases lay in between. This CDR3 region has 16 residues. The V gene's germline CDR1 is LNHDA and CDR2 SQIVND (reference sequence). The CDR3 spells CASSTFSGSAGEKLFF. CDR3 sequence (DNA): TGTGCCAGTAGTACCTTCTCCGGTTCCGCCGGGGAAAAACTGTTTTTT.

The chain has TRBV28 and TRBJ2-4, with 7 nucleotides matching TRBD1. The CDR3 extends over 15 amino acids. Trimming took 3 bases from V and 4 from J; bases not matched to a gene: 6. CDR1 MDHEN and CDR2 SYDVKM come from the germline V gene. CDR3: CASSLGTDPKNIQYF. CDR3 nucleotides: TGTGCCAGCAGTTTGGGGACAGACCCAAAAAACATTCAGTACTTC.

The V call is TRBV14, the J call TRBJ2-5, with D possibly matching TRBD1 (5 bases). This CDR3 comprises 14 residues. Trimming took 7 bases from V and 0 from J, leaving 12 bases between them. Germline assignment: CDR1 SGHDN and CDR2 FVKESK. The CDR3 loop is CASNRTRYQETQYF. The CDR3 nucleotides are TGTGCCAGCAACCGGACACGGTACCAAGAGACCCAGTACTTC.